This T cell receptor beta chain comes out of a study of T cells after yellow fever vaccination. This clonotype was seen many times. The CDR3 loop spans 14 amino acids. V gave up 6 bases and J gave up 2 bases, with 16 bases separating them. The germline gives CDR1 DFQATT, CDR2 SNEGSKA (reference sequence). TCRdb re-derived calls from the 5' RACE reads in MiXCR, one entry per CDR3 protein. The repertoire holds 140,000 to 150,000 distinct CDR3 sequences, with approximately 6.6% as singletons. The rearrangement links TRBV20-1 to TRBJ1-2, with no clear D. This receptor was obtained from a young man who received the YFV17D yellow fever vaccine. Specimen: CD4+ T cells sorted from PBMCs, collected 10 days after the yellow fever booster vaccination. In nucleotides, the CDR3 is TGCAGTGCCGACCGAGGCCGAAACAACTATGGCTACACCTTC. It translates to CSADRGRNNYGYTF.